This is a list of T cell receptor beta chains from one sample in a study of T cells in narcolepsy. Data came from immunoSEQ multiplex PCR; TCRdb stores just in-frame clones and leaves some out. The sample holds tens of thousands of clones, around 78% seen once. The specimen sequenced was CD45RA- memory CD4+ T cells from PBMCs. The receptors were gathered from a human donor with narcolepsy. Both conserved end residues are part of each CDR3. Each record gives: CDR3 DNA, CDR3 protein, D gene, V gene, clone size, CDR3 length, J gene. A D gene is named only where the DNA matches it firmly. Part of the rows lack a size; the others show once, few, many or a class for expanded clones.

TGCGCCAGCCGCTTGGGGGCAGGGGGGAACACTGAAGCTTTCTTT | CASRLGAGGNTEAFF | TRBD1 | TRBV5-1 | - | 15 | TRBJ1-1
TGCAGCGTTGGGGGGGCTGCTAATGAAAAACTGTTTTTT | CSVGGAANEKLFF | - | TRBV29-1 | - | 13 | TRBJ1-4
TGTGCCAGCAGCGAACAGGGGGATTATGGCTACACCTTC | CASSEQGDYGYTF | TRBD1 | TRBV28 | - | 13 | TRBJ1-2
TGCGCCAGCAGCCAAGGTTCCGGGTTAGATAATTCACCCCTCCACTTT | CASSQGSGLDNSPLHF | - | TRBV4-1 | - | 16 | TRBJ1-6
TGTGCCAGTAGTATAGAGGGACACTCCTCTGGAAACACCATATATTTT | CASSIEGHSSGNTIYF | - | TRBV19 | few | 16 | TRBJ1-3
TGTGCCAGCAGCTTAGCCGGACAGCTTGAAGCTTTCTTT | CASSLAGQLEAFF | - | TRBV11-2 | few | 13 | TRBJ1-1
TGTGCCAGCAGCCTCGGACAGGGAACGGGGGAGCTGTTTTTT | CASSLGQGTGELFF | TRBD1 | TRBV11-2 | - | 14 | TRBJ2-2
TGCGCCAGCAGCTTGGGGGGCAGGGGGGCGGGGGCCAACGTCCTGACTTTC | CASSLGGRGAGANVLTF | - | TRBV5-1 | - | 17 | TRBJ2-6
TGTGCCAGCAGTTTACGATCAGGGGGGGACTATGGCTACACCTTC | CASSLRSGGDYGYTF | TRBD1 | TRBV27 | - | 15 | TRBJ1-2
TGTGCCAGCAGTGTGGACAGGGGAACTAATGAAAAACTGTTTTTT | CASSVDRGTNEKLFF | TRBD1 | TRBV2 | - | 15 | TRBJ1-4
TGTGCCAGCAGCTTTAGATCGGCGGGACTTAATTCACCCCTCCACTTT | CASSFRSAGLNSPLHF | - | TRBV7-2 | - | 16 | TRBJ1-6
TGTGCCAGCAGCCCCGTGGTGACGGGGGTAGAGACCCAGTACTTC | CASSPVVTGVETQYF | - | TRBV7-3 | - | 15 | TRBJ2-5
TGTGCCAGCAGCTTGAGGGGACTAGCGACGGGTAATGAGCAGTTCTTC | CASSLRGLATGNEQFF | TRBD2 | TRBV5-6 | few | 16 | TRBJ2-1
TGTGCCAGCAGGTCCCGGGACAGGTCCCTCTCTGGGGCCAACGTCCTGACTTTC | CASRSRDRSLSGANVLTF | TRBD1 | TRBV2 | - | 18 | TRBJ2-6
TGTGCCAGCACCGAGACAGGGTATCTTGATAAAGGCGAGCAGTACTTC | CASTETGYLDKGEQYF | TRBD1 | TRBV13 | - | 16 | TRBJ2-7
TGTGCCAGCAGCTTGATGATGTGGTTGGGGGGCCAAGAGACCCAGTACTTC | CASSLMMWLGGQETQYF | - | TRBV5-6 | - | 17 | TRBJ2-5
TGTGCCAGCAGCCGGGACATCTACAATGAGCAGTTCTTC | CASSRDIYNEQFF | - | TRBV7-7 | - | 13 | TRBJ2-1
TGTGCCAGCAGCTTATCCTCGGAGAACCAAGAGACCCAGTACTTC | CASSLSSENQETQYF | - | TRBV11-3 | - | 15 | TRBJ2-5
TGTGCCAGCAGCCCCGGGAGGGTGACTACGAACACTGAAGCTTTCTTT | CASSPGRVTTNTEAFF | - | TRBV7-8 | - | 16 | TRBJ1-1
TGTGCCAGCAGTGAAGGGACTAGCGGGGCCTACGAGCGGTACTTC | CASSEGTSGAYERYF | TRBD2 | TRBV6-4 | - | 15 | TRBJ2-5
TGCGCCAGCAGCTCAGACAGGGACCAAGAGACCCAGTACTTC | CASSSDRDQETQYF | TRBD1 | TRBV5-1 | - | 14 | TRBJ2-5
TGTGCCAGCAGCGTAGATGGTAGCGGGGGGGCAAACATTCAGTACTTC | CASSVDGSGGANIQYF | TRBD2 | TRBV9 | - | 16 | TRBJ2-4
TGCAGCGCCGACAGGGGGCTGGATGGCTACACCTTC | CSADRGLDGYTF | TRBD1 | TRBV29-1 | - | 12 | TRBJ1-2
TGTGCTAGTGGTTTAACGCGAGCGGGGGTACACCGGGAGCTGTTTTTT | CASGLTRAGVHRELFF | TRBD2 | TRBV12-5 | - | 16 | TRBJ2-2
TGTGCCAGCGGACCTAGGTTCAGCGGGCTCTACGAGCAGTACTTC | CASGPRFSGLYEQYF | - | TRBV27 | - | 15 | TRBJ2-7
TGTGCCAGCAGTGATGACAATAGCTCTGGAAACACCATATATTTT | CASSDDNSSGNTIYF | - | TRBV6-1 | - | 15 | TRBJ1-3
TGTGCCAGCAGCCAAGAGGGCTATGGCTACACCTTC | CASSQEGYGYTF | - | TRBV4-1 | - | 12 | TRBJ1-2
TGTGCCAGCAGCTTAGCAGGGGGGGGTAATTCACCCCTCCACTTT | CASSLAGGGNSPLHF | - | TRBV7-9 | - | 15 | TRBJ1-6
TGTGCCAGCAGCAAAGGACGGAGCTCCTATAATTCACCCCTCCACTTT | CASSKGRSSYNSPLHF | - | TRBV11-1 | - | 16 | TRBJ1-6
TGTGCCAGCAGCGATAAGAGGCTAGCGGGGGTAGGAGCCGGGGAGCTGTTTTTT | CASSDKRLAGVGAGELFF | TRBD2 | TRBV5-4 | - | 18 | TRBJ2-2
TGTGCCAGCAGTTACTCGGGTACCTCCTACGAGCAGTACTTC | CASSYSGTSYEQYF | - | TRBV6-5 | - | 14 | TRBJ2-7
TGTGCCAGCAGTGAATCCTCAGCGGCGGGAGCTTTCTTT | CASSESSAAGAFF | - | TRBV2 | - | 13 | TRBJ1-1
TGTGCCAGCAGCAAAAACTACAGGGGGCGCGAGCAGTACTTC | CASSKNYRGREQYF | - | TRBV21-1 | - | 14 | TRBJ2-7
TGTGCCATCAGACCCGGTAACACTGAAGCTTTCTTT | CAIRPGNTEAFF | - | TRBV6-6 | - | 12 | TRBJ1-1
TGTGCCAGTAGTATTCTGGCAGCTAACTATGGCTACACCTTC | CASSILAANYGYTF | - | TRBV19 | - | 14 | TRBJ1-2
TGCAGCGTTTCAGCGGCCCAAGAGACCCAGTACTTC | CSVSAAQETQYF | - | TRBV29-1 | - | 12 | TRBJ2-5
TGCGCCAGCAGTTACGGGCAGGCCCCCAATCAGCCCCAGCATTTT | CASSYGQAPNQPQHF | - | TRBV10-2 | - | 15 | TRBJ1-5